This is a list of T cell receptor beta chains from one sample in a study of brain metastases from non-small cell lung cancer. Produced via immunoSEQ multiplex PCR; TCRdb's table is partial and in-frame only. The profile shows fewer than 3,500 clones, roughly 88% of them singletons. Sample: primary lung tumor tissue. The receptor source for this set is a donor aged 40 or over with non-small cell lung cancer. CDR3s include the opening cysteine and the closing phenylalanine or tryptophan. D genes are given only for firm matches. Not every row has a clone size; where given, it reads once, few, many or a size class.

D,size,J,V,CDR3,DNA
-,-,TRBJ2-7,TRBV13,CASSLLGYEQYF,TGTGCCAGCAGCTTACTGGGGTACGAGCAGTACTTC
-,-,TRBJ2-3,TRBV28,CASSAGTEIPYTQYF,TGTGCCAGCAGTGCGGGGACAGAGATTCCTTATACGCAGTATTTT
-,-,TRBJ2-7,TRBV18,CASSPPNGPEQYF,TGTGCCAGCTCACCACCAAATGGCCCCGAGCAGTACTTC
-,-,TRBJ1-6,TRBV27,CASSFGGRVYNSPLHF,TGTGCCAGCAGTTTTGGGGGTCGGGTGTATAATTCACCCCTCCACTTT
-,-,TRBJ1-2,TRBV5-4,CASSSFSDALYGYTF,TGTGCCAGCAGCTCCTTCTCTGACGCCCTCTATGGCTACACCTTC
TRBD2,-,TRBJ2-7,TRBV5-4,CASSPTSGMAYEQYF,TGTGCCAGCAGCCCGACTAGCGGGATGGCCTACGAGCAGTACTTC
-,-,TRBJ1-4,TRBV28,CASNPPGVSEKLFF,TGTGCCAGCAACCCCCCAGGGGTGAGCGAAAAACTGTTTTTT
-,-,TRBJ1-6,TRBV11-2,CANRPNLYNSPLHF,TGTGCCAACCGACCGAATCTATATAATTCACCCCTCCACTTT
-,-,TRBJ2-5,TRBV10-3,CAISESNQETQYF,TGTGCCATCAGTGAAAGCAATCAAGAGACCCAGTACTTC
TRBD1,-,TRBJ2-7,TRBV5-1,CASSSGQYSYEQYF,TGCGCCAGCAGCTCGGGACAGTACTCCTACGAGCAGTACTTC
-,-,TRBJ1-3,TRBV2,CASRREQVENTIYF,TGTGCCAGCAGAAGGGAACAGGTAGAAAACACCATATATTTT
TRBD1,-,TRBJ1-2,TRBV14,CASSRYGTGDGYTF,TGTGCCAGCAGCCGTTACGGGACAGGGGATGGCTACACCTTC
TRBD1,-,TRBJ2-7,TRBV5-1,CASSSSGQGDEQYF,TGCGCCAGCAGCTCTTCGGGACAGGGCGACGAGCAGTACTTC
-,-,TRBJ2-5,TRBV6-5,CASSLRQETQYF,TGTGCCAGCAGTTTGAGACAAGAGACCCAGTACTTC
-,-,TRBJ1-1,TRBV5-1,CASSLDGSRTEAFF,TGCGCCAGCAGCTTGGACGGGAGTCGCACTGAAGCTTTCTTT
-,-,TRBJ2-1,TRBV1,CTSTSSGSSYNEQFF,TGCACCAGCACATCTAGCGGGAGCTCCTACAATGAGCAGTTCTTC
TRBD1,once,TRBJ1-4,TRBV7-8,CASSLTGTGQKLFF,TGTGCCAGCAGCTTAACCGGGACAGGGCAAAAACTGTTTTTT
-,-,TRBJ2-2,TRBV9,CASSVSTNAGELFF,TGTGCCAGCAGCGTTTCTACCAACGCCGGGGAGCTGTTTTTT
TRBD2,-,TRBJ2-1,TRBV5-1,CASSTSGTRSNEQFF,TGCGCCAGCAGCACCTCCGGGACTAGATCCAATGAGCAGTTCTTC
-,-,TRBJ1-5,TRBV19,CASSIDQGRSNQPQHF,TGTGCCAGTAGTATAGATCAGGGTAGGAGCAATCAGCCCCAGCATTTT
-,-,TRBJ1-2,TRBV6-5,CASSYAGGYTF,TGTGCCAGCAGTTACGCGGGGGGCTACACCTTC
-,-,TRBJ2-3,TRBV9,CASSPRDTDTQYF,TGTGCCAGCAGCCCTCGGGACACAGATACGCAGTATTTT
-,-,TRBJ1-5,TRBV15,CATSRDRGSTQHF,TGTGCCACCAGCAGAGATAGAGGGAGTACACAGCATTTT
-,-,TRBJ1-1,TRBV28,CASSFWGRGLPEVFF,TGTGCCAGCAGTTTTTGGGGGCGGGGATTACCTGAAGTTTTCTTT
-,-,TRBJ1-2,TRBV18,CASSPLIRGDYGYTF,TGTGCCAGCTCACCACTTATCAGAGGGGACTATGGCTACACTTTC
-,-,TRBJ1-5,TRBV19,CASTPGREEQPQHF,TGTGCCAGCACACCCGGCAGGGAGGAACAGCCCCAGCATTTT
TRBD2,few,TRBJ2-2,TRBV7-6,CASSLRREGGTGELFF,TGTGCCAGCAGCTTAAGGCGGGAGGGCGGCACCGGGGAGCTGTTTTTT
TRBD1,few,TRBJ1-6,TRBV10-3,CAISADRADSPLHF,TGTGCCATCAGTGCGGACAGGGCTGATTCACCCCTCCACTTT
TRBD2,-,TRBJ2-7,TRBV3-1/TRBV3-2,CASSQGVSGRNYEQYF,TGTGCCAGCAGCCAAGGGGTTAGCGGGAGGAACTACGAGCAGTACTTC
-,once,TRBJ2-2,TRBV12-3/TRBV12-4,CASSSGAGELFF,TGTGCCAGCAGTTCGGGGGCCGGGGAGCTGTTTTTT
TRBD2,-,TRBJ2-1,TRBV5-5,CASSLPGLAVNEQFF,TGTGCCAGCAGCTTACCGGGACTAGCGGTCAATGAGCAGTTCTTC
-,-,TRBJ2-1,TRBV7-3,CASSALGGPYNEQFF,TGTGCCAGCAGCGCGTTAGGGGGGCCCTACAATGAGCAGTTCTTC
-,-,TRBJ2-2,TRBV5-4,CASSPERPGELFF,TGTGCCAGCAGCCCGGAGCGACCCGGGGAGCTGTTTTTT
TRBD2,few,TRBJ2-1,TRBV12-5,CASGLEGLAANEQFF,TGTGCTAGTGGTTTGGAAGGACTAGCGGCCAATGAGCAGTTCTTC
-,-,TRBJ2-7,TRBV28,CASRDSRGAYEQYF,TGTGCCAGCAGGGATTCCCGGGGCGCCTACGAGCAGTACTTC
-,-,TRBJ2-7,TRBV18,CTSSPRGGNSYEQYF,TGTACCAGCTCACCAAGGGGTGGTAACTCCTACGAGCAGTACTTC
TRBD1,once,TRBJ1-4,TRBV6-5,CASRKLGDSEKLFF,TGTGCCAGCAGAAAATTAGGGGACAGTGAAAAACTGTTTTTT
TRBD1,-,TRBJ2-7,TRBV12-3/TRBV12-4,CASSPDRGHEQYF,TGTGCCAGCAGCCCCGACAGGGGCCACGAGCAGTACTTC
-,-,TRBJ1-4,TRBV3-1/TRBV3-2,CASSQDRDGGWSEKLFF,TGTGCCAGCAGCCAAGATCGCGATGGAGGGTGGAGTGAAAAACTGTTTTTT